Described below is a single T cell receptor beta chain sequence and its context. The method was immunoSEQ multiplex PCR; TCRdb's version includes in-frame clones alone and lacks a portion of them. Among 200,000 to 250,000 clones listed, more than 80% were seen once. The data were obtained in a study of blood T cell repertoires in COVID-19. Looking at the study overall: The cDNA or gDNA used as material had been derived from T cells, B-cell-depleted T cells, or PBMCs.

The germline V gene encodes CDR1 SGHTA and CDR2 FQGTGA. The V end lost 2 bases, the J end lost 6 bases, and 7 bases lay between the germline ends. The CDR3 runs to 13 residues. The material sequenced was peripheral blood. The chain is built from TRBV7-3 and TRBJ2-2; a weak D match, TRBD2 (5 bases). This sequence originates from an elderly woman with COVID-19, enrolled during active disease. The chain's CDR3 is CASSLGGAGELFF. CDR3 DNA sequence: TGTGCCAGCAGCTTAGGAGGCGCCGGGGAGCTGTTTTTT.